The 10 T cell receptor beta chains below all came from one sample that was sequenced in a study of beta chain features in type 1 diabetes. The whole isolated RNA underwent reverse transcription, so sequencing captured expressed TCRB transcripts. Assay used: immunoSEQ multiplex PCR; TCRdb lists only in-frame clones, some missing. The sample contains about 340,000 clones, around 8% of which appear only once. Sequencing input: central memory CD4+ T cells from blood. These receptors all stem from a woman between 18 and 30 years old in good health.

This clone was counted only a few times. The chain is built from TRBV5-6 and TRBJ2-1; 7 positions agree with TRBD1. This CDR3 comprises 15 residues. Trimming removed 1 base from V and 5 bases from J; junction bases left unmatched: 6. Germline lookup yields CDR1 SGHDT and CDR2 YYEEEE. DNA of the CDR3: TGTGCCAGCAGCTTGTATACAGGGGTGAACAATGAGCAGTTCTTC. Amino acid sequence: CASSLYTGVNNEQFF.

This clone was observed a handful of times. CDR3 sequence reads: CASSDLGLANNEQFF. The CDR3 nucleotides are TGTGCCAGCAGTGACCTCGGACTAGCGAACAATGAGCAGTTCTTC. This chain uses TRBV2 with TRBJ2-1; TRBD2 agrees at 9 bases. Germline assignment: CDR1 SNHLY and CDR2 FYNNEI. This CDR3 is 15 amino acids long. J was trimmed by 5 bases and V by 3 bases; bases with no gene match: 5.

In this sample, this clone turned up a few times. V usage is TRBV19 and J usage is TRBJ2-6; D may be TRBD1 or TRBD2 (5 bases each). CDR3 length: 18 amino acids. CDR1 is LNHDA and CDR2 is SQIVND in the germline V gene (reference sequence). V was pared by 5 bases and J by 2 bases, with 19 bases between. The CDR3 reads CASSLRDRGGPGANVLTF. CDR3 nucleotides: TGTGCCAGTAGTCTCCGGGACCGTGGCGGCCCTGGGGCCAACGTCCTGACTTTC.

This clone was observed a few times. The V and J genes are TRBV5-1 and TRBJ2-3; 8 nucleotides line up with TRBD2. Trimming cost V 0 bases and J 0 bases; bases outside gene matches: 6. CDR1 SGHRS and CDR2 YFSETQ come from the germline V gene. The length of the CDR3 is 17 residues. The CDR3 loop reads CASSLASGYTSTDTQYF. Here the CDR3 DNA reads TGCGCCAGCAGCTTGGCTAGCGGGTATACTAGCACAGATACGCAGTATTTT.

This clone was seen more than once but under ten times. The V call is TRBV25-1, the J call TRBJ1-2; TRBD1 agrees at 7 bases. With V trimmed by 8 bases and J by 2 bases, 2 bases remained unmatched. The CDR3 is 12 amino acids. The V gene's germline CDR1 is MGHDK and CDR2 SYGVNS. CDR3: CASQQGNYGYTF. CDR3 DNA: TGTGCCAGCCAACAGGGGAACTATGGCTACACCTTC.

The table lists this clone with a few counts. CDR3 sequence (DNA): TGTGCCAGCAGTGAACCGGGACAGGGAATGCGAGGAAACACCATATATTTT. Its translation: CASSEPGQGMRGNTIYF. This sequence joins TRBV6-1 and TRBJ1-3; 9 positions match TRBD1. Looked up from germline, CDR1 is MNHNS and CDR2 is SASEGT. J lost 4 bases, V lost 2 bases, and 9 bases had no gene match. This CDR3 is 17 amino acids long.

This clone was observed a few times. This rearrangement joins TRBV11-2 to TRBJ2-3; TRBD2 matches at 7 bases. There are 16 residues in the CDR3. V gave up 1 base and J gave up 5 bases; unmatched junction bases: 9. The germline gives CDR1 SGHAT, CDR2 FQNNGV. CDR3 protein: CASSLGSAGAGDTQYF. CDR3 sequence (DNA): TGTGCCAGCAGCTTAGGGTCGGCGGGAGCCGGAGATACGCAGTATTTT.

This chain uses TRBV27 with TRBJ2-7, with 7 bases lining up with TRBD2. The CDR3 runs 13 residues. V was clipped by 5 bases and J by 2 bases; unmatched bases: 3. Germline values: CDR1 MNHEY, CDR2 SMNVEV (reference sequence). The CDR3 loop reads CASSPSGTYEQYF. The CDR3 DNA sequence: TGTGCCAGCAGTCCTAGCGGTACCTACGAGCAGTACTTC.

There are a few counts of this clone. The chain links TRBV18 to TRBJ2-1; 8 bases agree with TRBD2. Losses at the gene ends were 8 bases for V and 4 bases for J; bases not matched to a gene: 4. Germline-derived CDR1 and CDR2 are KGHSH and LQKENI. This CDR3 spans 13 amino acids. CDR3 bases: TGTGCCAGCACTAGCGGACTTTACAATGAGCAGTTCTTC. Translating gives CASTSGLYNEQFF.

This clone was detected a few times. The chain couples TRBV7-9 to TRBJ2-2, with a possible D match to TRBD2 (5 bases). V lost 5 bases to trimming and J lost 5 bases, with 15 bases between them. Germline CDR1 and CDR2: SEHNR and FQNEAQ (reference sequence). CDR3 length equals 15 residues. CDR3 in amino acids: CASSPRGLVTGELFF. The CDR3 nucleotides are TGTGCCAGCAGCCCTCGAGGGCTAGTGACCGGGGAGCTGTTTTTT.